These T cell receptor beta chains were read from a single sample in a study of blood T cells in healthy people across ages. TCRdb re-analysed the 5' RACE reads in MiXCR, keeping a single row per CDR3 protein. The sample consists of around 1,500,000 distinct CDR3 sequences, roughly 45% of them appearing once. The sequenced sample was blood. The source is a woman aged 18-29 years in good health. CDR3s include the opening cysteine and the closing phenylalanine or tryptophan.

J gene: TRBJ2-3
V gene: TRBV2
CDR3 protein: CASDTRYF

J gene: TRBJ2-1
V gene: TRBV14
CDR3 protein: CASSLGASGINEQFF

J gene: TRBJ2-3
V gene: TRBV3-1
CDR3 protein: CASSKGLAGDRDTQYF

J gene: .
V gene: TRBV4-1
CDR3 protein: CASSRKVADTSEQYF

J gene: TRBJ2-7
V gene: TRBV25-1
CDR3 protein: CASSAAGTGEGYEQYF

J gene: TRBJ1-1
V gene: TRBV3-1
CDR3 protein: CASTSNQGVAEAFF

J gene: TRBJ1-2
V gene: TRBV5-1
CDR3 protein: CASRQTGHPVYGYTF

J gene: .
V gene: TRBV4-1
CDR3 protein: CASSQDGTGGPYNEQYF

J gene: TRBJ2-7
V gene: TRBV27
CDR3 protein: CASSLRQGFYEQYF

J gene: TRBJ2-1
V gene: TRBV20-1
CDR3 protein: CSLRLADIYNEQFF

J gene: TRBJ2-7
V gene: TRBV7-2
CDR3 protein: CASSLELWGDQTYEQYF

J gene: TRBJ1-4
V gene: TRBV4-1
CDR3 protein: CASSRNRGDEKLFF

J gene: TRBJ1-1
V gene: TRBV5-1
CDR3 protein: CASSSDTGVNTEAFF

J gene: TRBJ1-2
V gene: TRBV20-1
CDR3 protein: CSAISGQEHMRDTF

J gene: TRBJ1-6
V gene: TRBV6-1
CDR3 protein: CASGEFYNSPLHF

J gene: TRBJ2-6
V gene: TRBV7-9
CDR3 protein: CASSLGRPGTAKSGANVLTF

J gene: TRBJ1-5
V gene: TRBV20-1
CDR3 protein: CSARVPNQPQHF

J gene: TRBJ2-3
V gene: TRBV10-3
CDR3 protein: CAISEFSGTSSSTDTQYF

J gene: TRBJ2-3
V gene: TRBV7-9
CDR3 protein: CASRTLSADTQYF

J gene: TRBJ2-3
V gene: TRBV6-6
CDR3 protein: CASSPQRRGLSTDTQYF

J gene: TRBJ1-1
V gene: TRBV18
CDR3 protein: CASSPPMGGVGGTEAFF

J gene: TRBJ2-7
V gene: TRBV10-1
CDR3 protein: CARTGSYEQYF

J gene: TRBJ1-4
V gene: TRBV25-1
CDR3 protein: CATRQGFGNEKLFF

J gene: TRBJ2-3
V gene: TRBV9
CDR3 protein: CASSVGGGRTDTQYF

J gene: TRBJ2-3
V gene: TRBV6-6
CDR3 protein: CASSYQEGRTDTQYF

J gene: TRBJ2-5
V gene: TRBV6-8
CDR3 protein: CASRAHRPQGGETQYF

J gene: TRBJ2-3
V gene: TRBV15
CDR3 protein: CATSRGQRAYTQYF

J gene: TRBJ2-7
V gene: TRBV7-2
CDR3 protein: CASGFGPIAYEQYF

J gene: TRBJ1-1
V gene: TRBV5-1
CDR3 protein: CASSLARADRGGAFF

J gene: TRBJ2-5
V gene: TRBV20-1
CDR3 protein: CSARELRLVETQYF

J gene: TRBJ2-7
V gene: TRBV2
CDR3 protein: CASREGTSGFRHEQYF

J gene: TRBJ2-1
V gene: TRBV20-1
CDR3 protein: CSARVRPGGASYNEQFF

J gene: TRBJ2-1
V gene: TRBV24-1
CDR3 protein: CATSDGSSGKGEQFF

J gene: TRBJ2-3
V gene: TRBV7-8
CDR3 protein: CASSFNLLGGGTDTQYF

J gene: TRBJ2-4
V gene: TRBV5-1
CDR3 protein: CASSSPNGAGSQQYF

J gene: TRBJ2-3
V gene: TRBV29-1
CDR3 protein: CSVLTRDTQYF

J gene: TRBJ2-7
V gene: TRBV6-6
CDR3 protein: CASSTTPPGQGLLEQYF

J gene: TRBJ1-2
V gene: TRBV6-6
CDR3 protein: CASSQRHEDGYTF

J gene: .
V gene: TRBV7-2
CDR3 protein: CASSLPPGQGDEQYF

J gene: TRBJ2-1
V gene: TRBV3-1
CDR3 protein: CASSQALDGDEQFF

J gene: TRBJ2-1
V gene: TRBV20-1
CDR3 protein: CSASTLEGASSYNEQFF

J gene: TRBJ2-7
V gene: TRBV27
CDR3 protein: CASSLSRVESYEQYF

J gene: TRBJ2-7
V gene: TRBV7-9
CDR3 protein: CASSTGATYAYEQYF

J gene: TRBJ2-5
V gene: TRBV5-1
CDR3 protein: CASSLFVAGGGGETQYF

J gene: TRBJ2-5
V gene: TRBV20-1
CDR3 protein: CSALYSGEETQYF

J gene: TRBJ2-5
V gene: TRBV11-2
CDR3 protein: CASSFSPLQTQYF

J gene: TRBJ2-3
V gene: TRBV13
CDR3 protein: CASSFSGLSTDTQYF

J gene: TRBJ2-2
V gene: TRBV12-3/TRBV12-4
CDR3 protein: CASSPQEGDRGPQLVVPGELFF

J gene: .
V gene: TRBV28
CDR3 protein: CASSRNRGRIEQYF

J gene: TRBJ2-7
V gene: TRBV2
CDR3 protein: CASVGGSGDFWNEQYF

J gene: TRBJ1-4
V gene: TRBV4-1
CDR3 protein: CASSVRRSGQNEKLFF

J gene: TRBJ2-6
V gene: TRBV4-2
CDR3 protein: CASSQEGFGGRASSGANILTF

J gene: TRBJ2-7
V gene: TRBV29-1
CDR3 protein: CSVARGQNEQYF

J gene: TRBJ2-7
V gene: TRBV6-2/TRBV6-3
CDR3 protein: CASSSRDILFREQYF

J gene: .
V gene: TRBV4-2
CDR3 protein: CASSQEPTVGETQFF

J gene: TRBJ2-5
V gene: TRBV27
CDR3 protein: CASSLSTGTQETQYF

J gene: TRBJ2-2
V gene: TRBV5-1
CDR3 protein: CASSSGQATGELFF

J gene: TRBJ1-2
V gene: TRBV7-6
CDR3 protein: CASSPQTPTGLINYGYTF

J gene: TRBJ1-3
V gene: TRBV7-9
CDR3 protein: CASSGYDTIYF